These 18 T cell receptor beta chains were sequenced from one sample in a study of naive and memory T cell subsets. An equimolar mix of two oligonucleotides served as the beta constant-region primer for TRBC1 and TRBC2. TCRdb passed the UMI-ligation and nested PCR reads through MiXCR, listing each CDR3 protein once. This table has about 90,000 distinct CDR3 sequences, 7% to 7.5% appearing once. Sequenced input: central memory CD4+ T cells from blood. The receptors derive from a human donor in good health.

This clonotype appeared many times. The chain is built from TRBV30 and TRBJ2-7; no firm D call. This CDR3 has 11 amino acids. Between the trimmed V and J ends, which lost 2 bases and 9 bases, there was a span of 11 bases. Germline V CDR1 and CDR2: GTSNPN, SVGIG (reference sequence). The CDR3 protein is CAWSNSRVQYF. The CDR3 DNA reads TGTGCCTGGAGTAATTCCAGAGTGCAGTACTTC. The complete variable domain, with remaining parts taken from reference TRBV30 and TRBJ2-7, reads SQTIHQWPATLVQPVGSPLSLECTVEGTSNPNLYWYRQAAGRGLQLLFYSVGIGQISSEVPQNLSASRPQDRQFILSSKKLLLSDSGFYLCAWSNSRVQYFGPGTRLTVT.

This clonotype was counted many times. The chain combines TRBV28 with TRBJ2-7, with 9 bases aligning to TRBD1. V gave up 6 bases and J gave up 7 bases; unmatched junction bases: 10. Germline CDR1 is MDHEN and CDR2 is SYDVKM. The CDR3 has 14 residues. CDR3 loop: CASRTTGGSREQYF. The CDR3 coding sequence is TGTGCCAGCAGGACGACAGGGGGGTCTCGGGAGCAGTACTTC.

V and J are TRBV7-2 and TRBJ2-3; D is unresolved. This CDR3 spans 15 amino acids. CDR1 is SGHTA, CDR2 FQGNSA, per germline. Trimming stripped 6 bases from V and 2 bases from J, with 15 bases between. The CDR3 nucleotides read TGTGCCAGCAGAGGGAACCGCCCATACACAGATACGCAGTATTTT. It translates to CASRGNRPYTDTQYF.

V usage is TRBV12-3 or TRBV12-4 and J usage is TRBJ2-3, with a weak D call TRBD1 (5 bases). V shed 3 bases and J shed 7 bases, with 14 bases lying between them. The CDR3 covers 14 residues. CDR3: CASSFGQGTNTQYF. CDR3 nucleotide sequence: TGTGCCAGCAGTTTCGGTCAGGGCACTAATACGCAGTATTTT.

This clonotype showed up many times. The V call is TRBV6-6, the J call TRBJ2-1; D is possibly TRBD1 (6 bases). The CDR3 is made up of 16 amino acids. V was clipped by 6 bases and J by 5 bases, with 20 bases between them. The V gene's germline CDR1 is MNHNY and CDR2 SVGAGI (reference sequence). Here the CDR3 reads CASRPSDLGANNEQFF. The CDR3 DNA is TGTGCCAGCAGACCTTCGGACCTGGGGGCTAACAATGAGCAGTTCTTC.

This clonotype was observed at least ten times. The gene calls are TRBV3-1 and TRBJ2-7, with D perhaps matching TRBD1 (6 bases). The V and J ends lost 3 bases and 6 bases respectively, with 18 bases between them. The germline V gene encodes CDR1 LGHDT and CDR2 YNNKEL (reference sequence). The CDR3 loop spans 15 amino acids. The CDR3 DNA reads TGTGCCAGCAGCCAGGCGTCAACAGGGAATGGCGAGCAGTACTTC. This encodes CASSQASTGNGEQYF.

This clonotype was observed many times. V usage is TRBV2 and J usage is TRBJ2-6, with D unresolved. Per the germline V gene, CDR1 is SNHLY and CDR2 is FYNNEI. CDR3 length: 15 amino acids. V lost 1 base, J lost 2 bases, and 6 bases lay in between. The CDR3 loop reads CASSEGHTGANVLTF. CDR3 in DNA: TGTGCCAGCAGTGAAGGGCATACTGGGGCCAACGTCCTGACTTTC.

This clonotype was recorded many times. The chain carries TRBV7-2 and TRBJ1-6; maybe TRBD1 (5 bases). Germline CDR1 reads SGHTA; CDR2 reads FQGNSA. V was clipped by 5 bases and J by 10 bases, with 15 bases between them. The CDR3 spans 14 residues. The CDR3 is CASSRERQYSPLHF. CDR3 coding DNA: TGTGCCAGCAGCCGAGAGAGACAGTACTCACCCCTCCACTTT.

The rearrangement joins TRBV5-1 to TRBJ2-2; D remains ambiguous. Germline V lookup: CDR1 SGHRS, CDR2 YFSETQ. The V end was cut by 3 bases, the J end by 0 bases, with 12 bases between. CDR3 size: 16 residues. The CDR3 loop is CASSSDSRANTGELFF. The CDR3 DNA follows: TGCGCCAGCAGCTCCGACTCTCGCGCGAACACCGGGGAGCTGTTTTTT. Full variable domain (remainder filled in from reference TRBV5-1 and TRBJ2-2): KAGVTQTPRYLIKTRGQQVTLSCSPISGHRSVSWYQQTPGQGLQFLFEYFSETQRNKGNFPGRFSGRQFSNSRSEMNVSTLELGDSALYLCASSSDSRANTGELFFGEGSRLTVL.

The J gene is TRBJ1-3, the V gene TRBV7-2; TRBD1 agrees at 7 bases. The V segment lost 5 bases and the J segment 1 base; nucleotides outside the gene matches: 11. The V gene's germline CDR1 is SGHTA and CDR2 FQGNSA. The CDR3 sequence is 17 residues long. The CDR3 is CASSARRAGGSGNTIYF. The CDR3 DNA follows: TGTGCCAGCAGCGCGAGGCGGGCAGGGGGATCTGGAAACACCATATATTTT.

This clonotype was seen many times. The chain uses TRBV4-3 and TRBJ2-7; D gene uncertain. Germline loops: CDR1 LGHNA, CDR2 YSLEER. The CDR3 totals 15 residues. V lost 2 bases and J lost 3, with 14 bases in between. CDR3 bases: TGCGCCAGCAGCCAACAGAAGCAAACCTTCTACGAGCAGTACTTC. This sequence encodes CASSQQKQTFYEQYF.

This clonotype was detected many times. The V gene is TRBV29-1, the J gene TRBJ1-1; no clear D. V lost 5 bases, J lost 2 bases, and 6 bases lay in between. Germline V gives CDR1 SQVTM, CDR2 ANQGSEA. This CDR3 is built from 11 residues. The CDR3 region is CSVRYNTEAFF. CDR3 sequence (DNA): TGCAGCGTTAGATACAACACTGAAGCTTTCTTT.

To note about this clonotype: This may arise from a read error, as a much more abundant clone is one base away. The genes are TRBV12-3 or TRBV12-4 and TRBJ2-2, with TRBD2 as a possible D gene (5 bases). This CDR3 region has 15 residues. The V and J ends lost 7 bases and 1 base respectively, with 13 bases between them. In DNA, the CDR3 is TGTGCCAGCACCCAACGCGGAGGGAACACCGGGGAGCTGTTTTTT. Amino acid sequence: CASTQRGGNTGELFF.

The chain couples TRBV14 to TRBJ2-6, with D hard to call. CDR3 length: 12 residues. V lost 5 bases and J lost 2, with 1 base in between. Germline assignment: CDR1 SGHDN and CDR2 FVKESK. CDR3 sequence (DNA): TGTGCCAGCAGCGCTGGGGCCAACGTCCTGACTTTC. This translates into CASSAGANVLTF.

The chain combines TRBV12-3 or TRBV12-4 with TRBJ2-1; D is unclear. The V end was cut by 3 bases, the J end by 0 bases, with 12 bases between. The CDR3 has 16 residues. The CDR3 DNA follows: TGTGCCAGCAGTTTTAGTATGCCTAGCTCCTACAATGAGCAGTTCTTC. Translating gives CASSFSMPSSYNEQFF.

This clonotype was observed at least ten times. The V gene is TRBV30, the J gene TRBJ1-2; a possible D gene is TRBD1 (5 bases). Trimming took 3 bases from V and 8 from J, leaving 16 bases between them. The CDR3 contains 13 residues. Germline CDR1 reads GTSNPN; CDR2 reads SVGIG (reference sequence). CDR3 in DNA: TGTGCCTGGAGATACGAGGGGAGAAGCGGCTACACCTTC. Translating gives CAWRYEGRSGYTF.

Only one count was recorded for this clonotype. V gene TRBV7-2 combines with J gene TRBJ2-5, with D possibly being TRBD1 (6 bases). This CDR3 has 13 amino acids. The V end lost 5 bases, the J end lost 7 bases, and 14 bases lay between the germline ends. Germline V lookup: CDR1 SGHTA, CDR2 FQGNSA. DNA for the CDR3: TGTGCCAGCAGCGAAAACAGGGACGGGACCCAGTACTTC. It translates to CASSENRDGTQYF.

The genes are TRBV18 and TRBJ2-1; perhaps TRBD2 as D (6 bases). CDR1 is KGHSH and CDR2 is LQKENI in the germline V gene. The CDR3 spans 12 residues. V was trimmed by 3 bases and J by 10 bases, leaving 10 bases between them. For the CDR3, the DNA is TGTGCCAGCTCACCGCGGAGGGACGAGCAGTTCTTC. Translating it yields CASSPRRDEQFF. The whole variable domain, filled in from reference TRBV18 and TRBJ2-1, reads NAGVMQNPRHLVRRRGQEARLRCSPMKGHSHVYWYRQLPEEGLKFMVYLQKENIIDESGMPKERFSAEFPKEGPSILRIQQVVRGDSAAYFCASSPRRDEQFFGPGTRLTVL.